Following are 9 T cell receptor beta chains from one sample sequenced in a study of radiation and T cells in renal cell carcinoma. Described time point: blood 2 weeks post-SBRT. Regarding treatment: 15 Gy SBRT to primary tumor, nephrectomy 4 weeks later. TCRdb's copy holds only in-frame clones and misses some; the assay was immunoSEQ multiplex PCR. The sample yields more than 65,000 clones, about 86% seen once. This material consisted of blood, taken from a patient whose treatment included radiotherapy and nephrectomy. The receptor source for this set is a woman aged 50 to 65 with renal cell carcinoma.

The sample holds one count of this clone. The CDR3 nucleotides are TGCGCCAGCAGAGGACTAGCGTCGAACACCGGGGAGCTGTTTTTT. It codes for CASRGLASNTGELFF. The chain recombines TRBV4-1 with TRBJ2-2, with TRBD2 identical over 9 bases. V dropped 6 bases and J dropped 0; count of bases not matched to a gene: 2. CDR1 and CDR2 (germline): MGHRA, YSYEKL. The CDR3 has 15 amino acids.

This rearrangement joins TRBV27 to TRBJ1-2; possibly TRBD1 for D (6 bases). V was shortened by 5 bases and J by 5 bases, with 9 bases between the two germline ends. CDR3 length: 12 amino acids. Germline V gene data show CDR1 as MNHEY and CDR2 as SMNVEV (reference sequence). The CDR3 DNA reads TGTGCCAGCAGTGACACAGGGTATGGCTACACCTTC. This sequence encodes CASSDTGYGYTF.

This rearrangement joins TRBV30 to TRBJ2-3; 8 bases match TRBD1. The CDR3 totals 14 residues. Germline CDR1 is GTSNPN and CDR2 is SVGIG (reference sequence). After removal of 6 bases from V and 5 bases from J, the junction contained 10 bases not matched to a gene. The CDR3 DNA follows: TGTGCCTGTACACAGGGGGTGGATGGAGATACGCAGTATTTT. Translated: CACTQGVDGDTQYF.

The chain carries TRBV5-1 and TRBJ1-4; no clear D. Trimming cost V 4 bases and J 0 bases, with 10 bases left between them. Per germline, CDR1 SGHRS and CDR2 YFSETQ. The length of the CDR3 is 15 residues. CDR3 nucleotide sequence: TGCGCCAGCAGCCCGAGCGTTACAACTAATGAAAAACTGTTTTTT. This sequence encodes CASSPSVTTNEKLFF.

The CDR3 nucleotides are TGCAGCGTCCGTACAGCGGGAGTAAGAGATACGCAGTATTTT. Protein: CSVRTAGVRDTQYF. The chain employs TRBV29-1 and TRBJ2-3, with TRBD2 matching 8 bases. The CDR3 spans 14 residues. Germline loops: CDR1 SQVTM, CDR2 ANQGSEA. V shed 6 bases, J shed 5 bases, and the junction held 10 bases outside the gene matches.

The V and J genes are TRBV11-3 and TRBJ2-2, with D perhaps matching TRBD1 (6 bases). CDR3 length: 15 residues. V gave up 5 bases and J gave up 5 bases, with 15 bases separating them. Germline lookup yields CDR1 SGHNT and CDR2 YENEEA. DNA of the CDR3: TGTGCCAGCAGCCCGTCCCCCGGGACAACCGGGGAGCTGTTTTTT. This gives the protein CASSPSPGTTGELFF.

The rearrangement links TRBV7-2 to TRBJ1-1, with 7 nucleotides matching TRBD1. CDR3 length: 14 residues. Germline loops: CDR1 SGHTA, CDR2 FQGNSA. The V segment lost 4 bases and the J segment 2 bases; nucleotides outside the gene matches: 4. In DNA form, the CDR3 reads TGTGCCAGCAGCTCCGGACAGGCAAACACTGAAGCTTTCTTT. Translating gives CASSSGQANTEAFF.

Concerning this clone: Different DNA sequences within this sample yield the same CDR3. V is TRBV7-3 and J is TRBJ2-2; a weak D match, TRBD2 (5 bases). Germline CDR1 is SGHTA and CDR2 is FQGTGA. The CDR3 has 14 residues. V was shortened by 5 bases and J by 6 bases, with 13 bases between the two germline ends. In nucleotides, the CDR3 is TGTGCCAGCAGCCCATCGGCCGGGGCCGGGGAGCTGTTTTTT. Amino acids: CASSPSAGAGELFF.

The CDR3 loop is CASSLGQPGRSGEQYF. Here the CDR3 DNA reads TGTGCCAGCAGCTTAGGTCAACCAGGGAGAAGCGGCGAGCAGTACTTC. The V gene is TRBV7-2, the J gene TRBJ2-7; D might be TRBD1 or TRBD2, each matching 5 bases. The V and J ends lost 1 base and 6 bases respectively, with 19 bases between them. This CDR3 has 16 residues. From germline, CDR1 is SGHTA and CDR2 FQGNSA.